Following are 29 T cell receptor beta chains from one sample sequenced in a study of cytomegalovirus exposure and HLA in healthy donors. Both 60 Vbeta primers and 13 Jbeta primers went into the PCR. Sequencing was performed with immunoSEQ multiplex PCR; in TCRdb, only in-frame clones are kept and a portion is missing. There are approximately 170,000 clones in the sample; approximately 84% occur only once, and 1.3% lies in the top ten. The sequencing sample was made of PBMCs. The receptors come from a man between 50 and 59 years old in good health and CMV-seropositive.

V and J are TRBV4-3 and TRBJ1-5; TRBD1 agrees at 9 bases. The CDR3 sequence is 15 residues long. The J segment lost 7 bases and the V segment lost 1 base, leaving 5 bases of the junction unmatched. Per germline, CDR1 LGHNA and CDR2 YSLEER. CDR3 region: CASSQGTGEGQPQHF. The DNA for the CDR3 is TGCGCCAGCAGCCAAGGGACAGGGGAAGGCCAGCCCCAGCATTTT.

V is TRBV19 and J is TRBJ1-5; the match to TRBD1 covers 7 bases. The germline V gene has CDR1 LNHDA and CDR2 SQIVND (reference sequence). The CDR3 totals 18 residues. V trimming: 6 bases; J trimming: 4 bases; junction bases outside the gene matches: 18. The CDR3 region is CASSPRYPPDRQNQPQHF. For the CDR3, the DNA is TGTGCCAGTAGCCCCCGTTACCCCCCGGACAGGCAGAATCAGCCCCAGCATTTT.

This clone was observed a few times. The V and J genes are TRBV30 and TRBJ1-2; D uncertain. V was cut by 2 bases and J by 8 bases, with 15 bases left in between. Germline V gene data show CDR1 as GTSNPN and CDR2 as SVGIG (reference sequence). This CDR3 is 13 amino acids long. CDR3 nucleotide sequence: TGTGCCTGGAGTTTCAAGCGCCCCGGGGGCTACACCTTC. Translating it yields CAWSFKRPGGYTF. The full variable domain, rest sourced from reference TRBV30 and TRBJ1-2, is SQTIHQWPATLVQPVGSPLSLECTVEGTSNPNLYWYRQAAGRGLQLLFYSVGIGQISSEVPQNLSASRPQDRQFILSSKKLLLSDSGFYLCAWSFKRPGGYTFGSGTRLTVV.

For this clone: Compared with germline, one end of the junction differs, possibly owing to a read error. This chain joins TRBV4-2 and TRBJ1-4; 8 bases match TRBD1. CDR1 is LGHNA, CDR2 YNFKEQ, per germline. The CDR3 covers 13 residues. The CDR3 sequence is CASSQVAGQVFLW. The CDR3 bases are TGTGCCAGCAGCCAAGTTGCGGGACAGGTGTTCCTATGG.

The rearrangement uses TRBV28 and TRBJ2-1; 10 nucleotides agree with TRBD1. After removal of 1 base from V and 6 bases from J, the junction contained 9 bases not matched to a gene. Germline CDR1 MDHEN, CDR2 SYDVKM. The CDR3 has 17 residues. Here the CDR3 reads CASSLYPGQGPPNEQFF. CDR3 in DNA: TGTGCCAGCAGTTTATATCCGGGACAGGGGCCGCCCAATGAGCAGTTCTTC.

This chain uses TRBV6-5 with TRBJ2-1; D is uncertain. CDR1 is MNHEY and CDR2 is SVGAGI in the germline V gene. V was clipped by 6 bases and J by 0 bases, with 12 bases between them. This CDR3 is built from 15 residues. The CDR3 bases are TGTGCCAGCAGCCCCCGACAAAGCTCCTACAATGAGCAGTTCTTC. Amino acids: CASSPRQSSYNEQFF.

CDR3 bases: TGTGCCAGCAGCTTCGGGACAGGGCGCCCGAGCTCCTACAATGAGCAGTTCTTC. This codes for CASSFGTGRPSSYNEQFF. The chain couples TRBV7-8 to TRBJ2-1, with 9 bases that match TRBD1. The ends lost 3 bases at V and 0 bases at J; junction bases unmatched: 9. CDR1 and CDR2 (germline): SGHVS, FQNEAQ. CDR3 length equals 18 residues.

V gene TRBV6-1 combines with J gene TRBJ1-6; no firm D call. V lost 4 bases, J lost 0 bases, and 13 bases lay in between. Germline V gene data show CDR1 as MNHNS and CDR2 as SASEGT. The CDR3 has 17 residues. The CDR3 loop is CASSVGPPSSYNSPLHF. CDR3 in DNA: TGTGCCAGCAGTGTTGGTCCCCCGAGCTCCTATAATTCACCCCTCCACTTT.

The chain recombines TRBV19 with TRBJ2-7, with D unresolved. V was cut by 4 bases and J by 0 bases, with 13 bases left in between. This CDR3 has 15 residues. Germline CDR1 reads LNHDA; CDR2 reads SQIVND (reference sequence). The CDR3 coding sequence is TGTGCCAGTAGTAGGGCAGGAAAAAGCTCCTACGAGCAGTACTTC. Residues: CASSRAGKSSYEQYF.

The chain's CDR3 is CASSPRPLSGYEQYF. The DNA for the CDR3 is TGTGCCAGTAGCCCGAGGCCCCTTTCGGGATACGAGCAGTACTTC. The chain carries TRBV19 and TRBJ2-7, with a tentative D call TRBD2 (5 bases). V was cut by 6 bases and J by 4 bases, with 19 bases left in between. Germline V gene sequence: CDR1 LNHDA, CDR2 SQIVND (reference sequence). The CDR3 is 15 amino acids.

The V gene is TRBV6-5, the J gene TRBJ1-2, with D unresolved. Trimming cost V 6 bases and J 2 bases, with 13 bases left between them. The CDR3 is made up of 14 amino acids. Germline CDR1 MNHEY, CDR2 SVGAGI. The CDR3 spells CASRALPVNYGYTF. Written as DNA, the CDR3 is TGTGCCAGCAGGGCTTTGCCCGTGAACTATGGCTACACCTTC.

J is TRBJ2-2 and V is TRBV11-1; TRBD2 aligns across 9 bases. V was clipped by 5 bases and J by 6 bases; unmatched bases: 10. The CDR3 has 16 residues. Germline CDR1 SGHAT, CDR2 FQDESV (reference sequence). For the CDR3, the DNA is TGTGCCAGCAGCCCCCGACTAGCGGCTGATTCCGGGGAGCTGTTTTTT. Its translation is CASSPRLAADSGELFF. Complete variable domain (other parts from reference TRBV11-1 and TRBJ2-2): EAEVAQSPRYKITEKSQAVAFWCDPISGHATLYWYRQILGQGPELLVQFQDESVVDDSQLPKDRFSAERLKGVDSTLKIQPAELGDSAMYLCASSPRLAADSGELFFGEGSRLTVL.

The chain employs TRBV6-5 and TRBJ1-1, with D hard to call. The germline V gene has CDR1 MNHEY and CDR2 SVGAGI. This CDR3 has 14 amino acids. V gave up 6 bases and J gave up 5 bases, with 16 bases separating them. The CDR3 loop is CASSLGPGRTEAFF. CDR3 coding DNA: TGTGCCAGCAGCTTGGGTCCCGGGAGGACTGAAGCTTTCTTT.

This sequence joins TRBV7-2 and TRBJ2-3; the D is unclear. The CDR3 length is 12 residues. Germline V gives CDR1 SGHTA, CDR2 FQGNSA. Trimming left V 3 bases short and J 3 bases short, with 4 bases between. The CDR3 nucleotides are TGTGCCAGCAGCTTGCGAACAGATACGCAGTATTTT. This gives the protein CASSLRTDTQYF.

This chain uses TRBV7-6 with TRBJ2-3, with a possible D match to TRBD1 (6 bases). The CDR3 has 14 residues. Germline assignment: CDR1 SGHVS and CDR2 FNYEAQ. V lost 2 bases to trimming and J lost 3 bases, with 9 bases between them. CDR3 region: CASSLNRATDTQYF. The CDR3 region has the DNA TGTGCCAGCAGCTTAAACAGGGCAACAGATACGCAGTATTTT.

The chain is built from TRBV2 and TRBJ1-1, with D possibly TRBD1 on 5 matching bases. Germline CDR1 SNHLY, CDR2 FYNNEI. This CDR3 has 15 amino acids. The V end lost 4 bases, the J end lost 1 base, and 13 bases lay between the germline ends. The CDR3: CASSVGRAENTEAFF. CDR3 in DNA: TGTGCCAGCAGTGTCGGCAGGGCGGAGAACACTGAAGCTTTCTTT.

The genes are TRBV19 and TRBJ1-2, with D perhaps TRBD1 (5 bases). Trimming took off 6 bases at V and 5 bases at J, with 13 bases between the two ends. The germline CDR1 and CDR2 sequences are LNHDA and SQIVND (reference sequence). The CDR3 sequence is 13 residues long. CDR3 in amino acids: CASRQDERYGYTF. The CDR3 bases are TGTGCCAGTAGACAGGACGAACGTTATGGCTACACCTTC.

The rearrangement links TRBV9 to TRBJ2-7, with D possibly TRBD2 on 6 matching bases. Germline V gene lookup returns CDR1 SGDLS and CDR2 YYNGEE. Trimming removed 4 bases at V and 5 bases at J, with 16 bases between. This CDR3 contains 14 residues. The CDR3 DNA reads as TGTGCCAGCAGCCCCGCCGGATCTAGCGACGAGCAGTACTTC. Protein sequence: CASSPAGSSDEQYF.

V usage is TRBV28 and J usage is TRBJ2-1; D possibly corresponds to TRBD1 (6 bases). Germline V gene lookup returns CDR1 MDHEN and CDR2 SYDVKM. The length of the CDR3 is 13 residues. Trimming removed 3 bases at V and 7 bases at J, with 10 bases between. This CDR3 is CASSLGGQNEQFF. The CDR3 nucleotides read TGTGCCAGCAGTTTGGGCGGACAGAATGAGCAGTTCTTC.

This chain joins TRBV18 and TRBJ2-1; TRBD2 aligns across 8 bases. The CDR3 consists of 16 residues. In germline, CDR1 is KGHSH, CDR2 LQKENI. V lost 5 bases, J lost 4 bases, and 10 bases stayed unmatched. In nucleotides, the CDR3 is TGTGCCAGCTCAGCGATATCCGGGACTAGATACAATGAGCAGTTCTTC. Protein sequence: CASSAISGTRYNEQFF.

The CDR3: CASTNLKLNGYTF. For the CDR3, the DNA is TGTGCCAGCACAAATTTAAAGCTGAATGGCTACACCTTC. V gene TRBV6-5 combines with J gene TRBJ1-2; D gene uncertain. Deletions cut 7 bases from V and 6 bases from J, with 15 bases between. There are 13 residues in the CDR3. Germline V gene sequence: CDR1 MNHEY, CDR2 SVGAGI.

CDR3 in DNA: TGTGCCAGCAGCTTCGGTCGGACTCGGACTCTAGCGGAGACCCAGTACTTC. It codes for CASSFGRTRTLAETQYF. The V gene is TRBV7-9, the J gene TRBJ2-5; D may be TRBD2 (6 bases). CDR1 is SEHNR, CDR2 FQNEAQ, per germline (reference sequence). V was trimmed by 3 bases and J by 5 bases, leaving 22 bases between them. The CDR3 totals 17 residues. The variable domain in full, with the rest retrieved from reference TRBV7-9 and TRBJ2-5, is DTGVSQNPRHKITKRGQNVTFRCDPISEHNRLYWYRQTLGQGPEFLTYFQNEAQLEKSRLLSDRFSAERPKGSFSTLEIQRTEQGDSAMYLCASSFGRTRTLAETQYFGPGTRLLVL.

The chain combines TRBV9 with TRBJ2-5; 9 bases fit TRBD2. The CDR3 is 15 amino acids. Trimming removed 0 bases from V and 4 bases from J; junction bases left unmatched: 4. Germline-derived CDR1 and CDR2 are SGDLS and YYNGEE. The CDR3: CASSVVGSGRETQYF. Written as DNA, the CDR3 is TGTGCCAGCAGCGTAGTTGGTAGCGGGAGAGAGACCCAGTACTTC.

DNA for the CDR3: TGCGCCAGCAGTGAGTTAGATCGAACTGAAGCTTTCTTT. As protein: CASSELDRTEAFF. The gene calls are TRBV10-2 and TRBJ1-1, with D hard to call. The V gene's germline CDR1 is WSHSY and CDR2 SAAADI. The CDR3 sequence is 13 residues long. Trimming left V 1 base short and J 5 bases short, with 8 bases between.

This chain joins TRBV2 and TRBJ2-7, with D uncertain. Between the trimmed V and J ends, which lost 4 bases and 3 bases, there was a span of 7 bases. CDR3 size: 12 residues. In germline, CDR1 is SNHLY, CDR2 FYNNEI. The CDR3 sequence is CASSVTVYEQYF. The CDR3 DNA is TGTGCCAGCAGTGTTACTGTCTACGAGCAGTACTTC.

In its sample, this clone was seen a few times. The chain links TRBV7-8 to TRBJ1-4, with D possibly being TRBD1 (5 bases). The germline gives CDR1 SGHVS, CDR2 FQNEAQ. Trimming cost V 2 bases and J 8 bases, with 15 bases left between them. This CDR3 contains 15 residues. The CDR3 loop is CASSLSGGVGEKLFF. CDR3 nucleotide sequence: TGTGCCAGCAGCTTATCGGGAGGGGTTGGGGAAAAACTGTTTTTT.

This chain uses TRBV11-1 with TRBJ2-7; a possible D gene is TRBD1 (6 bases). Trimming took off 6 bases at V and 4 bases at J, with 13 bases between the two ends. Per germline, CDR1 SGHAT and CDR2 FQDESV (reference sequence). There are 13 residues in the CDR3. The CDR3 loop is CASSSGQNYEQYF. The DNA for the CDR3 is TGTGCCAGCAGTTCCGGACAGAATTACGAGCAGTACTTC.

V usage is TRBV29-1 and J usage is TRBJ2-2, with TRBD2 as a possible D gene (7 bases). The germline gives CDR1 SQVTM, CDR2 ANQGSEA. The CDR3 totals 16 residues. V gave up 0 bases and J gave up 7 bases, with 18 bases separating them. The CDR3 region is CSVEDRGRGAVGELFF. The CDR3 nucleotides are TGCAGCGTTGAAGATCGGGGACGGGGGGCTGTCGGGGAGCTGTTTTTT.

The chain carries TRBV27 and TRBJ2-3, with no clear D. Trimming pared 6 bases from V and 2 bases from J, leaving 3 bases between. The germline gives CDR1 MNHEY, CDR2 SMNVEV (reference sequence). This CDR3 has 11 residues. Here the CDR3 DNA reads TGTGCCAGCAGCCACACAGATACGCAGTATTTT. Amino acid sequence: CASSHTDTQYF.